This TCR beta chain was recovered during a study of identical twins. Study-wide findings and caveats: Insertions were fewer in abundant cord blood beta clonotypes, whereas memory repertoires showed none of this pattern.

To note about this clonotype: As yet, its antigen is unknown.

In TCRdb, the 5' RACE reads were re-called with MiXCR into one record per CDR3 protein. The sample shows hundreds of thousands of distinct CDR3 sequences, more than 9% of them seen only once. In addition, the sample was reused for a study of yellow fever vaccine responses in identical twins.

The sequence derives from a woman younger than 30 in good health. Sequencing was carried out using PBMCs.

The CDR3 spells CASSETQGVKSPLHF. CDR3 coding DNA: TGTGCCAGCAGTGAAACACAGGGAGTGAAATCACCCCTCCACTTT. V usage is TRBV6-1 and J usage is TRBJ1-6; possible D gene TRBD1, 6 bases. There are 15 residues in the CDR3. Trimming left V 2 bases short and J 10 bases short, with 15 bases between. Germline V lookup: CDR1 MNHNS, CDR2 SASEGT.